Presented here are 23 T cell receptor beta chains from one specimen sequenced in a study of cytomegalovirus exposure and HLA in healthy donors. The PCR ran on 60 Vbeta and 13 Jbeta primers. The method was immunoSEQ multiplex PCR; TCRdb's version includes in-frame clones alone and lacks a portion of them. The sample holds about 100,000 clones, about 59% seen once. Sequencing was performed on PBMCs. The source is a young man in good health and CMV-seropositive.

The DNA of the CDR3 is TGTGCCAGCTCCGAGGGGGCCGGGAACTATGAGCAGTTCTTC. Its protein product is CASSEGAGNYEQFF. The gene calls are TRBV7-8 and TRBJ2-1, with 7 bases aligning to TRBD1. The CDR3 is made up of 14 amino acids. Germline-derived CDR1 and CDR2 are SGHVS and FQNEAQ. V lost 8 bases and J lost 8; bases outside the gene matches: 12.

Only a few counts were recorded for this clone. The chain uses TRBV5-4 and TRBJ1-4; weak D call: TRBD1 (6 bases). Germline V gene lookup returns CDR1 SGHNT and CDR2 YYREEE (reference sequence). The CDR3 contains 15 residues. Trimming removed 5 bases at V and 4 bases at J, with 15 bases between. The CDR3 spells CASRSRQDSNEKLFF. CDR3 DNA: TGTGCCAGCAGGTCTAGACAGGACAGTAATGAAAAACTGTTTTTT.

The rearrangement uses TRBV25-1 and TRBJ2-3, with D possibly TRBD1 on 6 matching bases. This CDR3 contains 15 residues. V dropped 3 bases and J dropped 3 bases, with 13 bases sitting between them. CDR1 and CDR2 (germline): MGHDK, SYGVNS. CDR3 residues: CASSDQGKWTDTQYF. DNA for the CDR3: TGTGCCAGCAGTGACCAGGGGAAGTGGACAGATACGCAGTATTTT. The full variable domain, rest sourced from reference TRBV25-1 and TRBJ2-3, is EADIYQTPRYLVIGTGKKITLECSQTMGHDKMYWYQQDPGMELHLIHYSYGVNSTEKGDLSSESTVSRIRTEHFPLTLESARPSHTSQYLCASSDQGKWTDTQYFGPGTRLTVL.

The sample holds a few counts of this clone. The chain links TRBV29-1 to TRBJ2-3; the D is unclear. The CDR3 covers 14 residues. V was cut by 0 bases and J by 2 bases, with 9 bases left in between. Germline CDR1 SQVTM, CDR2 ANQGSEA. The CDR3 sequence is CSVEENGFTDTQYF. CDR3 nucleotide sequence: TGCAGCGTTGAAGAGAACGGTTTCACAGATACGCAGTATTTT.

The J gene is TRBJ2-7, the V gene TRBV20-1, with 7 bases fitting TRBD1. This CDR3 contains 11 residues. V trimming: 7 bases; J trimming: 5 bases; junction bases outside the gene matches: 5. From germline, CDR1 is DFQATT and CDR2 SNEGSKA (reference sequence). CDR3 bases: TGCAGTGTTGAGGGGGCGGACGAGCAGTACTTC. Protein product: CSVEGADEQYF.

This clone turned up a few times. This chain uses TRBV18 with TRBJ1-2; D gene uncertain. The CDR3 loop spans 14 amino acids. Between the trimmed V and J ends, which lost 4 bases and 8 bases, there was a span of 17 bases. Germline V gives CDR1 KGHSH, CDR2 LQKENI. CDR3 DNA sequence: TGTGCCAGCTCACGAGGGTCTACTTCCCAGGGCTACACCTTC. It is translated as CASSRGSTSQGYTF.

This clone turned up a few times. This chain links TRBV14 with TRBJ1-5, with D possibly being TRBD1 (5 bases). This CDR3 region has 15 residues. The V end was cut by 5 bases, the J end by 2 bases, with 13 bases between. Germline lookup yields CDR1 SGHDN and CDR2 FVKESK. This CDR3 is CASSDSRLGNQPQHF. The CDR3 DNA sequence: TGTGCCAGCAGCGACAGTCGGCTGGGCAATCAGCCCCAGCATTTT.

This clone was detected a few times. The genes are TRBV7-9 and TRBJ1-5; D perhaps matches TRBD1 (5 bases). The CDR3 has 15 amino acids. Trimming pared 3 bases from V and 5 bases from J, leaving 14 bases between. Per the germline V gene, CDR1 is SEHNR and CDR2 is FQNEAQ (reference sequence). CDR3: CASSFQGGIDQPQHF. CDR3 DNA sequence: TGTGCCAGCAGCTTTCAGGGTGGAATTGATCAGCCCCAGCATTTT.

The chain is built from TRBV6-1 and TRBJ1-2; no definite D call. This CDR3 has 14 residues. Germline V gives CDR1 MNHNS, CDR2 SASEGT. The V and J ends lost 7 bases and 1 base respectively, with 13 bases between them. CDR3 bases: TGTGCCAGCACGCCGGGTGGGAGTAACTATGGCTACACCTTC. Protein: CASTPGGSNYGYTF.

CDR3 DNA sequence: TGTGCCAGCAAGGGGAACAATGAGCAGTTCTTC. It encodes CASKGNNEQFF. V is TRBV11-1 and J is TRBJ2-1; D might be TRBD1 (5 bases). V was shortened by 7 bases and J by 5 bases, with 6 bases between the two germline ends. Germline CDR1 reads SGHAT; CDR2 reads FQDESV (reference sequence). The CDR3 is 11 residues long.

Points on this clone: The same CDR3 also results from other DNA sequences found in this sample. The CDR3 protein is CASSLGGLNTGELFF. The CDR3, as DNA: TGCGCCAGCAGCTTAGGGGGCCTGAACACCGGGGAGCTGTTTTTT. V gene TRBV5-1 combines with J gene TRBJ2-2, with 7 bases identical to TRBD1. This CDR3 is built from 15 residues. J lost 1 base, V lost 2 bases, and 2 bases had no gene match. The germline gives CDR1 SGHRS, CDR2 YFSETQ.

The gene calls are TRBV27 and TRBJ1-1, with 8 bases fitting TRBD1. Trimming took 5 bases from V and 4 from J; bases not matched to a gene: 3. The CDR3 is 13 amino acids. Germline lookup yields CDR1 MNHEY and CDR2 SMNVEV (reference sequence). CDR3: CASSVTGVTEAFF. CDR3 bases: TGTGCCAGCAGTGTGACAGGGGTCACTGAAGCTTTCTTT.

This clone was detected a few times. The chain combines TRBV19 with TRBJ1-6; TRBD1 agrees at 8 bases. The germline gives CDR1 LNHDA, CDR2 SQIVND (reference sequence). The ends lost 5 bases at V and 9 bases at J; junction bases unmatched: 12. The CDR3 contains 16 residues. The CDR3 protein is CASSHGQGRPSSPLHF. The CDR3 DNA sequence: TGTGCCAGTAGTCACGGACAGGGAAGACCGTCTTCACCCCTCCACTTT.

This chain links TRBV7-2 with TRBJ1-1; 10 bases align to TRBD1. Germline-derived CDR1 and CDR2 are SGHTA and FQGNSA. CDR3 length equals 13 residues. V was pared by 3 bases and J by 11 bases, with 6 bases of the junction left unmatched. CDR3 DNA sequence: TGTGCCAGCAGCTTGCCGGGACAGGGGATGGCTTTCTTT. It is translated as CASSLPGQGMAFF.

This chain uses TRBV30 with TRBJ1-2; the D is unclear. Germline V gene lookup returns CDR1 GTSNPN and CDR2 SVGIG (reference sequence). There are 11 residues in the CDR3. CDR3 residues: CVGRLNYGYTF. The CDR3 nucleotides read TGTGTGGGCAGGCTTAACTATGGCTACACCTTC.

The rearrangement joins TRBV5-1 to TRBJ2-3; 8 nucleotides agree with TRBD1. V shed 4 bases and J 6 bases; nucleotides not matched to a gene: 7. Germline V gives CDR1 SGHRS, CDR2 YFSETQ. This CDR3 is built from 14 residues. In DNA, the CDR3 is TGCGCCAGCAGCACGACAGGGGAGGTGGATACGCAGTATTTT. This sequence encodes CASSTTGEVDTQYF.

The genes are TRBV28 and TRBJ2-7; the D is unclear. The CDR3 runs to 14 residues. V lost 6 bases and J lost 5, with 17 bases in between. In germline, CDR1 is MDHEN, CDR2 SYDVKM. The CDR3 protein is CASRSRPPMNEQYF. In nucleotides, the CDR3 is TGTGCCAGCAGAAGCAGGCCTCCTATGAACGAGCAGTACTTC.

This rearrangement joins TRBV11-3 to TRBJ1-2; TRBD1 is a possible D gene (6 bases). The CDR3 has 13 residues. V gave up 5 bases and J gave up 6 bases, with 13 bases separating them. The V gene's germline CDR1 is SGHNT and CDR2 YENEEA. CDR3 residues: CASSPGGGHGYTF. The CDR3 DNA is TGTGCCAGCAGCCCCGGGGGGGGGCATGGCTACACCTTC.

The J gene is TRBJ1-3, the V gene TRBV4-2, with D tentatively TRBD1 (6 bases). Germline loops: CDR1 LGHNA, CDR2 YNFKEQ. The CDR3 length is 18 residues. V lost 0 bases and J lost 0, with 15 bases in between. The CDR3 is CASSQDNRGGHSGNTIYF. The CDR3 DNA reads TGTGCCAGCAGCCAAGATAATCGGGGGGGCCACTCTGGAAACACCATATATTTT.

V and J are TRBV13 and TRBJ1-5; TRBD1 is a possible D gene (6 bases). This CDR3 has 14 residues. Germline V gives CDR1 PRHDT, CDR2 FYEKMQ (reference sequence). The V gene lost 8 bases and the J gene lost 7 bases, with 18 bases spanning the gap. For the CDR3, the DNA is TGTGCCAGCTCTCGGGGCAGGGGATTGCAGCCCCAGCATTTT. Protein sequence: CASSRGRGLQPQHF.

The rearrangement links TRBV6-6 to TRBJ2-5; D ambiguous. Trimming took off 6 bases at V and 4 bases at J, with 12 bases between the two ends. Germline-derived CDR1 and CDR2 are MNHNY and SVGAGI (reference sequence). The CDR3 has 13 residues. The CDR3 DNA reads TGTGCCAGCAGCCCCAGTGCCCCAGAGACCCAGTACTTC. Its translation: CASSPSAPETQYF.

The chain is built from TRBV5-6 and TRBJ2-1; tentatively, D is TRBD2 (6 bases). The germline V gene has CDR1 SGHDT and CDR2 YYEEEE. V gave up 1 base and J gave up 0 bases, with 14 bases separating them. This CDR3 comprises 17 residues. CDR3 nucleotide sequence: TGTGCCAGCAGCTTGACCCCCGGGGGACTCTCCTACAATGAGCAGTTCTTC. Its protein product is CASSLTPGGLSYNEQFF.

The chain recombines TRBV9 with TRBJ2-3; D is possibly TRBD2 (5 bases). Germline-derived CDR1 and CDR2 are SGDLS and YYNGEE. The CDR3 totals 15 residues. Trimming stripped 0 bases from V and 8 bases from J, with 16 bases between. CDR3 protein: CASSVGGLSHGTQYF. The CDR3 DNA reads as TGTGCCAGCAGCGTAGGCGGACTGTCCCACGGTACGCAGTATTTT.